Given below is one TCR beta chain in context. Its target is unknown. These data originate in a study of CXCR3-negative and CXCR3-positive naive CD8 T cells. Findings and limits, study-wide: Researchers reported similar TRBV-TRBJ usage in naive CXCR3-negative and CXCR3-positive cells, though memory differed. Naive subsets showed comparable surface CD5, and TCR interaction strength was also inferred from TRB CDR3 physicochemistry. Researchers report that CXCR3-positive naive cells carry more hydrophobic TRB CDR3s than CXCR3-negative naive cells. Most assays used freshly isolated PBMCs, as cryopreservation partially reduced CXCR3.

Per the germline V gene, CDR1 is SGHAT and CDR2 is FQNNGV. This CDR3 comprises 13 residues. The study sorted every CD8+ T cell subset in triplicate at 300,000 cells each. UMI-labeled 5' RACE yielded the TRB cDNA libraries. TCRdb reprocessed the 5' RACE reads and reports one entry per CDR3 protein, with no DNA. The table for this sample gives some 140,000 distinct CDR3 sequences. This receptor was taken from a human donor in good health. Some clones in this sample may be carry-over from other donors' samples. The chain uses TRBV11-2 and TRBJ2-5. Sequenced sample: naive CXCR3+ CD8+ T cells from blood. Subset noted: CD45RO-CCR7+CD27+CD95- naive CD8+ T cells expressing CXCR3 (TNR3+). CDR3 protein: CASSLEYQETQYF. The full variable domain, rest sourced from reference TRBV11-2 and TRBJ2-5, is EAGVAQSPRYKIIEKRQSVAFWCNPISGHATLYWYQQILGQGPKLLIQFQNNGVVDDSQLPKDRFSAERLKGVDSTLKIQPAKLEDSAVYLCASSLEYQETQYFGPGTRLLVL.